The 29 T cell receptor beta chains presented below share a single source sample, sequenced in a study of CD4 T cells in relation to SARS-CoV-2 and coronaviruses. Some clones are missing from TCRdb's copy, which holds only in-frame ones; the method was immunoSEQ multiplex PCR. The sample shows almost 20,000 clones, around 80% of them seen only once. Before the COVID-19 pandemic, during about 2010-2018, CD4+ T cells were taken from unexposed donors. Isolation of CD4+ T cells took place after about eleven days in culture. Which antigens these TCRs recognize remains unknown. The sample comprised CD4+ T cells from PBMCs, cultured in vitro. These receptors came from a human donor in good health.

This clone has only a few counts. The chain is built from TRBV4-1 and TRBJ1-6; D unresolved. Per germline, CDR1 MGHRA and CDR2 YSYEKL. The CDR3 is made up of 15 amino acids. V lost 0 bases and J lost 0, with 3 bases in between. For the CDR3, the DNA is TGCGCCAGCAGCCAAGAACTCTCCTATAATTCACCCCTCCACTTT. This encodes CASSQELSYNSPLHF.

The chain has TRBV5-1 and TRBJ1-1; possibly TRBD1 for D (5 bases). The CDR3 loop spans 15 amino acids. The V and J ends lost 2 bases and 2 bases respectively, with 13 bases between them. Germline V CDR1 and CDR2: SGHRS, YFSETQ. The CDR3 region is CASSFGPQGNTEAFF. The CDR3 nucleotides read TGCGCCAGCAGCTTCGGGCCTCAGGGAAACACTGAAGCTTTCTTT.

This clone was recorded a few times. The CDR3 region is CASSQGGRGPGTGELFF. Here the CDR3 DNA reads TGCGCCAGCAGCCAAGGGGGACGGGGGCCGGGCACCGGGGAGCTGTTTTTT. V gene TRBV4-1 combines with J gene TRBJ2-2; either TRBD1 or TRBD2 may supply D (6 bases each). Looked up from germline, CDR1 is MGHRA and CDR2 is YSYEKL. V was cut by 1 base and J by 4 bases, with 16 bases left in between. The CDR3 sequence is 17 residues long.

This chain joins TRBV6-6 and TRBJ1-5; D gene uncertain. Trimming took 3 bases from V and 1 from J, leaving 13 bases between them. Germline-derived CDR1 and CDR2 are MNHNY and SVGAGI (reference sequence). The CDR3 length is 16 residues. In DNA, the CDR3 is TGTGCCAGCAGTTATGCTGCGGGAGGGAGCAATCAGCCCCAGCATTTT. Translating it yields CASSYAAGGSNQPQHF.

The J gene is TRBJ2-3, the V gene TRBV6-2 or TRBV6-3, with TRBD1 as a possible D gene (6 bases). The CDR3 sequence is 15 residues long. V lost 6 bases, J lost 3 bases, and 16 bases lay in between. CDR1 is MNHEY and CDR2 is SVGEGT in the germline V gene. DNA for the CDR3: TGTGCCAGCAGCACGAACAGGGATCTAACAGATACGCAGTATTTT. Translation: CASSTNRDLTDTQYF.

The chain combines TRBV7-9 with TRBJ2-6; perhaps TRBD2 as D (7 bases). Trimming cost V 10 bases and J 0 bases, with 19 bases left between them. CDR1 and CDR2 from the germline V gene are SEHNR and FQNEAQ (reference sequence). The CDR3 runs to 17 residues. The CDR3 DNA reads TGTGCCACCTCCCCGGGGGGCGCTTCCTCTGGGGCCAACGTCCTGACTTTC. The encoded protein is CATSPGGASSGANVLTF.

V is TRBV4-1 and J is TRBJ1-2; 10 bases align to TRBD1. The ends lost 0 bases at V and 8 bases at J; junction bases unmatched: 9. The V gene's germline CDR1 is MGHRA and CDR2 YSYEKL. The CDR3 runs to 16 residues. CDR3 sequence reads: CASSQDRDRGMRGYTF. CDR3 coding DNA: TGCGCCAGCAGCCAAGATCGGGACAGGGGAATGCGGGGCTACACCTTC.

The CDR3 loop reads CAITPGCTEAFF. In DNA, the CDR3 is TGTGCCATTACGCCAGGCTGCACTGAAGCTTTCTTT. V gene TRBV11-3 combines with J gene TRBJ1-1; D unresolved. The CDR3 has 12 amino acids. CDR1 and CDR2 (germline): SGHNT, YENEEA. The V and J ends lost 10 bases and 4 bases respectively, with 13 bases between them. Full variable domain (rest looked up from reference TRBV11-3 and TRBJ1-1): EAGVVQSPRYKIIEKKQPVAFWCNPISGHNTLYWYLQNLGQGPELLIRYENEEAVDDSQLPKDRFSAERLKGVDSTLKIQPAELGDSAVYLCAITPGCTEAFFGQGTRLTVV.

V usage is TRBV2 and J usage is TRBJ2-4; D remains ambiguous. The CDR3 consists of 16 residues. V was shortened by 7 bases and J by 0 bases, with 16 bases between the two germline ends. CDR1 SNHLY and CDR2 FYNNEI come from the germline V gene. CDR3 coding DNA: TGTGCCAGCAAACAAGGCCAGCTCCTAGCCAAAAACATTCAGTACTTC. Its translation: CASKQGQLLAKNIQYF.

This clone came up a few times. V usage is TRBV3-1 (or the pseudogene TRBV3-2) and J usage is TRBJ2-3, with 7 positions matching TRBD2. J was trimmed by 6 bases and V by 3 bases; bases with no gene match: 9. This CDR3 has 15 residues. Germline values: CDR1 LGHDT, CDR2 YNNKEL (reference sequence). The CDR3 coding sequence is TGTGCCAGCAGCCAGATGGGGGGGAGGGCCGATACGCAGTATTTT. Its protein product is CASSQMGGRADTQYF.

The chain combines TRBV19 with TRBJ2-1, with 9 positions matching TRBD1. Germline lookup yields CDR1 LNHDA and CDR2 SQIVND (reference sequence). The CDR3 is 15 residues long. J gave up 9 bases and V 6 bases, and 12 bases lay outside the gene matches. The CDR3 loop is CASRPTDRGLSEQFF. The CDR3 DNA follows: TGTGCCAGTAGACCAACGGACAGGGGATTATCTGAGCAGTTCTTC.

This clone was recorded a few times. V gene TRBV4-1 combines with J gene TRBJ1-6; the D is unclear. This CDR3 has 15 residues. Germline loops: CDR1 MGHRA, CDR2 YSYEKL. With 5 bases removed from V and 8 bases from J, the gap between germline ends came to 16 bases. The CDR3 sequence is CASSWGGFSHSPLHF. The CDR3 DNA follows: TGCGCCAGCAGCTGGGGAGGGTTCTCGCATTCACCCCTCCACTTT.

V gene TRBV10-3 combines with J gene TRBJ1-1; 10 bases are shared with TRBD1. The germline gives CDR1 ENHRY, CDR2 SYGVKD. The CDR3 length is 14 residues. The V and J ends lost 5 bases and 1 base, in that order; junction bases with no gene match: 1. The CDR3 DNA sequence: TGTGCCATCAGTAGGGACAGGGGGAACACTGAAGCTTTCTTT. Translated, it gives CAISRDRGNTEAFF.

The chain has TRBV5-4 and TRBJ2-1; D possibly matches TRBD1 or TRBD2 (6 bases each). The CDR3 spans 15 residues. The V gene lost 2 bases and the J gene lost 1 base, with 10 bases spanning the gap. Germline-derived CDR1 and CDR2 are SGHNT and YYREEE (reference sequence). The CDR3, as DNA: TGTGCCAGCAGCTTAATAGGGGGGTCCTACAATGAGCAGTTCTTC. Protein sequence: CASSLIGGSYNEQFF.

The V and J genes are TRBV6-6 and TRBJ2-5; either TRBD1 or TRBD2 may fit D (5 bases each). V was clipped by 5 bases and J by 1 base, with 17 bases between them. The germline gives CDR1 MNHNY, CDR2 SVGAGI (reference sequence). The CDR3 totals 16 residues. Written as DNA, the CDR3 is TGTGCCAGCAGTCCGGTATTGGGACCGTTCCAAGAGACCCAGTACTTC. Translated: CASSPVLGPFQETQYF.

This clone is medium-sized (0.01 to 0.1%). The chain has TRBV20-1 and TRBJ2-1, with a possible D match to TRBD1 (5 bases). V gave up 3 bases and J gave up 7 bases, with 7 bases separating them. This CDR3 is 11 amino acids long. CDR1 is DFQATT and CDR2 is SNEGSKA in the germline V gene (reference sequence). CDR3 in amino acids: CSARGRNEQFF. The CDR3 DNA follows: TGCAGTGCTAGGGGGCGAAATGAGCAGTTCTTC.

This clone turned up a few times. CDR3 region: CASTWGYYEQYF. DNA for the CDR3: TGTGCCAGCACCTGGGGCTATTACGAGCAGTACTTC. The chain uses TRBV12-3 or TRBV12-4 and TRBJ2-7; D perhaps matches TRBD1 (5 bases). This CDR3 region has 12 residues. The V end lost 7 bases, the J end lost 4 bases, and 11 bases lay between the germline ends.

This sequence joins TRBV20-1 and TRBJ1-5; no firm D call. This CDR3 region has 14 residues. V was cut by 3 bases and J by 2 bases, with 11 bases left in between. Germline V CDR1 and CDR2: DFQATT, SNEGSKA (reference sequence). The CDR3 coding sequence is TGCAGTGCTAGTATCTCGACCGGCAATCAGCCCCAGCATTTT. It specifies CSASISTGNQPQHF.

This clone was observed a few times. V gene TRBV4-2 combines with J gene TRBJ1-1; D gene uncertain. Trimming pared 5 bases from V and 3 bases from J, leaving 19 bases between. Germline loops: CDR1 LGHNA, CDR2 YNFKEQ. The CDR3 covers 16 residues. The CDR3 here is CASSRAFPRGDTEAFF. The CDR3 nucleotides read TGTGCCAGCAGCAGAGCGTTCCCCCGCGGGGACACTGAAGCTTTCTTT.

The rearrangement uses TRBV9 and TRBJ2-3; D gene ambiguous. Germline V CDR1 and CDR2: SGDLS, YYNGEE. Between the trimmed V and J ends, which lost 0 bases and 1 base, there was a span of 9 bases. The CDR3 consists of 15 residues. The CDR3 loop is CASSVEGPGTDTQYF. The CDR3 DNA reads as TGTGCCAGCAGCGTAGAGGGCCCGGGCACAGATACGCAGTATTTT.

In DNA form, the CDR3 reads TGTGCCAGCAGCTTAAACGGACAGGGGGCTACCGGGGAGCTGTTTTTT. Residues: CASSLNGQGATGELFF. The chain carries TRBV7-3 and TRBJ2-2; TRBD1 aligns across 11 bases. V dropped 1 base and J dropped 5; count of bases not matched to a gene: 3. CDR1 is SGHTA, CDR2 FQGTGA, per germline. CDR3 length: 16 residues.

V usage is TRBV6-2 or TRBV6-3 and J usage is TRBJ1-5, with TRBD1 identical over 9 bases. Germline-derived CDR1 and CDR2 are MNHEY and SVGEGT. V shed 4 bases and J 7 bases; nucleotides not matched to a gene: 11. The CDR3 contains 16 residues. The chain's CDR3 is CASSLLRTGAGQPQHF. DNA of the CDR3: TGTGCCAGCAGTTTACTCCGGACAGGGGCCGGCCAGCCCCAGCATTTT.

This clone was seen a few times. The DNA for the CDR3 is TGTGCCAGCAGCTTAGCCGGGACAGCTACAGGAAACACCATATATTTT. This sequence encodes CASSLAGTATGNTIYF. The chain combines TRBV7-9 with TRBJ1-3; 7 nucleotides match TRBD1. In germline, CDR1 is SEHNR, CDR2 FQNEAQ (reference sequence). Trimming took 0 bases from V and 4 from J; bases not matched to a gene: 6. The CDR3 is made up of 16 amino acids.

This clone occurred once. The genes are TRBV5-6 and TRBJ1-1; TRBD1 matches at 9 bases. Trimming cost V 4 bases and J 1 base; bases outside gene matches: 8. The CDR3 runs to 16 residues. Looked up from germline, CDR1 is SGHDT and CDR2 is YYEEEE. This CDR3 is CASSQTGGWSNTEAFF. CDR3 nucleotide sequence: TGTGCCAGCAGCCAAACAGGGGGCTGGTCGAACACTGAAGCTTTCTTT.

In this sample, this clone turned up once. The rearrangement joins TRBV6-5 to TRBJ2-2; D remains ambiguous. Between the trimmed V and J ends, which lost 11 bases and 7 bases, there was a span of 17 bases. This CDR3 spans 13 amino acids. The germline V gene encodes CDR1 MNHEY and CDR2 SVGAGI. CDR3 DNA sequence: TGTGCCCATAAGGGCAGATTCCTCGGGGAGCTGTTTTTT. It yields the protein CAHKGRFLGELFF.

CDR3 residues: CASSPQDFWTGELFF. In DNA, the CDR3 is TGCGCCAGCAGCCCCCAAGACTTTTGGACCGGGGAGCTGTTTTTT. The chain carries TRBV4-3 and TRBJ2-2, with D hard to call. The germline V gene has CDR1 LGHNA and CDR2 YSLEER. V was trimmed by 4 bases and J by 5 bases, leaving 14 bases between them. The CDR3 covers 15 residues.

The chain combines TRBV11-2 with TRBJ1-1; D is undetermined. Germline V CDR1 and CDR2: SGHAT, FQNNGV. Trimming left V 1 base short and J 1 base short, with 7 bases between. CDR3 size: 14 residues. The CDR3 spells CASSLVAGNTEAFF. The CDR3 nucleotides read TGTGCCAGCAGCTTAGTTGCAGGGAACACTGAAGCTTTCTTT.

The chain combines TRBV7-2 with TRBJ1-4, with D possibly TRBD1 on 5 matching bases. Per the germline V gene, CDR1 is SGHTA and CDR2 is FQGNSA. V was clipped by 5 bases and J by 0 bases, with 10 bases between them. The CDR3 runs 15 residues. The CDR3: CASSQDRSTNEKLFF. The CDR3 DNA sequence: TGTGCCAGCAGCCAAGACAGATCAACTAATGAAAAACTGTTTTTT.

This clone appeared a single time. The CDR3 DNA reads TGTGCCATCACTCGAGGCGATAGGGGTGGCTACACCTTC. Its translation: CAITRGDRGGYTF. V usage is TRBV10-3 and J usage is TRBJ1-2; D may be TRBD1 (5 bases). V was clipped by 7 bases and J by 7 bases, with 16 bases between them. This CDR3 is built from 13 residues. Germline CDR1 is ENHRY and CDR2 is SYGVKD.